The 5 T cell receptor beta chains below all came from one sample that was sequenced in a study of blood T cell repertoires in COVID-19. TCRdb's table, derived via immunoSEQ multiplex PCR, lists solely in-frame clones and lacks some. The sample has around 220,000 clones; approximately 82% are singletons. Sequenced: peripheral blood. All receptors derive from a woman of 80 years or more with active or convalescent COVID-19.

V is TRBV10-3 and J is TRBJ2-5; TRBD2 matches 8 bases. The CDR3 is made up of 15 amino acids. V shed 6 bases, J shed 0 bases, and the junction held 6 bases outside the gene matches. Germline V gene data show CDR1 as ENHRY and CDR2 as SYGVKD. The CDR3 here is CAISGDGGDQETQYF. The CDR3 DNA follows: TGTGCCATCAGCGGCGACGGGGGGGACCAAGAGACCCAGTACTTC.

The CDR3 region is CAWSRGGGAVGYTF. CDR3 bases: TGTGCCTGGAGTCGTGGGGGGGGCGCGGTTGGCTACACCTTC. The J gene is TRBJ1-2, the V gene TRBV30; a possible D gene is TRBD1 (6 bases). Germline loops: CDR1 GTSNPN, CDR2 SVGIG (reference sequence). The CDR3 is 14 amino acids. Trimming shortened V by 2 bases and J by 7 bases, and 17 bases separated the two germline ends.

The genes are TRBV15 and TRBJ2-3; no reliable D call. The V end was cut by 3 bases, the J end by 4 bases, with 11 bases between. The V gene's germline CDR1 is LNHNV and CDR2 YYDKDF (reference sequence). This CDR3 comprises 14 residues. CDR3 nucleotides: TGTGCCACCAGCAGCCAGATTGCGGCAGATACGCAGTATTTT. It specifies CATSSQIAADTQYF.

This chain joins TRBV16 and TRBJ1-2; 10 nucleotides agree with TRBD1. The CDR3 runs to 17 residues. The V gene end was trimmed by 0 bases and the J gene end by 2 bases; junction bases not matched to a gene: 6. The germline CDR1 and CDR2 sequences are KGHSY and FQNENV. The CDR3 loop is CASSQSDRGRGNYGYTF. CDR3 bases: TGTGCCAGCAGCCAATCCGACAGGGGGCGAGGAAACTATGGCTACACCTTC.

This chain links TRBV4-1 with TRBJ2-3, with 9 bases identical to TRBD2. Losses at the gene ends were 4 bases for V and 3 bases for J; bases not matched to a gene: 5. Germline lookup yields CDR1 MGHRA and CDR2 YSYEKL. The CDR3 is 15 amino acids. The CDR3, as DNA: TGCGCCAGCAGCCGGCTAGCGGGGCAAACAGATACGCAGTATTTT. This sequence encodes CASSRLAGQTDTQYF.